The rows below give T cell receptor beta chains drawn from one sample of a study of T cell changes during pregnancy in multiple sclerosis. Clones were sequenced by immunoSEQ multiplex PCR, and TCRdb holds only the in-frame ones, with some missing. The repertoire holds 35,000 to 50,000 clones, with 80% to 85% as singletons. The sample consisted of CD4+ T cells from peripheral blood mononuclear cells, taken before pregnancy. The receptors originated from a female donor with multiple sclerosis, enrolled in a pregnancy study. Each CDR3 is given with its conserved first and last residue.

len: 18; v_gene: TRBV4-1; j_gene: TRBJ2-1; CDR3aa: CASSQVDMGLAGANEQFF
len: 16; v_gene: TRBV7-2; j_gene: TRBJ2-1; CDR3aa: CASSSASGVGYNEQFF
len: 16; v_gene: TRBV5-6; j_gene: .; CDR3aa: CASSLFDRPLTYEQYF
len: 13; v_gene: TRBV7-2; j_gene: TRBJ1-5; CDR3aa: CASSYRGDQPQHF
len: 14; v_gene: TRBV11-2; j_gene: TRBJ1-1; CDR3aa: CASSFQGGDTEAFF
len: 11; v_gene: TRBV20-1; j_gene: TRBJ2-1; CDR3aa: CSASGYNEQFF
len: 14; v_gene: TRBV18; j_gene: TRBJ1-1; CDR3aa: CASSLAGVNTEAFF
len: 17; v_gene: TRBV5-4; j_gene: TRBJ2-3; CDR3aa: CASSDGWGLFSTDTQYF
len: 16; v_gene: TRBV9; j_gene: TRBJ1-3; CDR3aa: CASSPGQGRAGNTIYF
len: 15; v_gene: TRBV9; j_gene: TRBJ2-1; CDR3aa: CASSPRSSSYNEQFF
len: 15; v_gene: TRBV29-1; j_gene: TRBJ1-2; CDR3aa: CSGYLMTGPGDGYTF
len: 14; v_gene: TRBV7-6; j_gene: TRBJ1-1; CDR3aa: CASSRGRGFTEAFF
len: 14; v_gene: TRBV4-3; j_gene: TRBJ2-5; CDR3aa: CASSPGFGGETQYF
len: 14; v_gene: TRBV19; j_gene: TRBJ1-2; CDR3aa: CASCIPGFSYGYTF
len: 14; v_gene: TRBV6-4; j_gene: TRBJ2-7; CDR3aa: CASRSGTLPHEQYF
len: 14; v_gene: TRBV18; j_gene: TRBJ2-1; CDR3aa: CASSPPMTVNEQFF
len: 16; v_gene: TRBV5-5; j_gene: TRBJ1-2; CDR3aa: CASSLATGRANYGYTF
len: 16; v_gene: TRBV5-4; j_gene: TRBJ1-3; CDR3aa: CARKGAAPDSGNTIYF
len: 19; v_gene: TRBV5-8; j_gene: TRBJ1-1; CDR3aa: CASSLLIPDSPLMNTEAFF
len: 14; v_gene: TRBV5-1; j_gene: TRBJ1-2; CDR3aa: CASSTSGQNYGYTF
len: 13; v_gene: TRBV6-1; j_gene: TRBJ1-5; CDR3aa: CASSEVRDGPQHF
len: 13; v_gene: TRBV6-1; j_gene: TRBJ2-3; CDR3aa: CASSENDRLTQYF
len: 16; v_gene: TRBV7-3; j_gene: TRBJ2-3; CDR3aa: CASSLTGTSRTDTQYF
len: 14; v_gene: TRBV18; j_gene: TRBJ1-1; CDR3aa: CASSSRDRETEAFF
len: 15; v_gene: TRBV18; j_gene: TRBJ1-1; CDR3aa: CASSPPTAANTEAFF
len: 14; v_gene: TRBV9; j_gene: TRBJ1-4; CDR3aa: CASSVGAANEKLFF
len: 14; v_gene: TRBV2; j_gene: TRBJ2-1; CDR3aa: CASSSELAVNEQFF
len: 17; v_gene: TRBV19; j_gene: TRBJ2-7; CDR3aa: CASSIDPGQGVPYEQYF
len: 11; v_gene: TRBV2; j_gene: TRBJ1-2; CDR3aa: CASRAEAGYTF
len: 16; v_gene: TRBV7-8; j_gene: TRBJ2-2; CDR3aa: CASSPRTSRNTGELFF
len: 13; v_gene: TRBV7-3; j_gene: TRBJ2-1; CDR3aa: CASSLFAGNEQFF
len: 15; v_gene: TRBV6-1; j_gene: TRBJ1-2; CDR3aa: CASSPDRDLLYGYTF
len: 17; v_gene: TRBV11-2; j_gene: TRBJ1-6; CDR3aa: CASSFTSNPTYNSPLHF